This T cell receptor beta chain was sequenced for a study of OX40 agonist ivuxolimab in advanced cancers. Study conclusions and caveats: Relatively little clonal expansion, among the lowest observed, appeared in partial responders at 0.1-3.0 mg/kg. CD8+ T cells averaged more expanded clones than CD4+.

Sequenced by immunoSEQ multiplex PCR; TCRdb stores in-frame clones only, minus some. The table includes 85,000 to 130,000 clones, just over 90% detected once. Germline CDR1 and CDR2: SGDLS and YYNGEE. This CDR3 region has 16 residues. V was trimmed by 0 bases and J by 2 bases, leaving 12 bases between them. As concerns this clone: The antigen is undetermined.

This TCR came from an adult with an advanced solid tumor such as melanoma, head and neck, liver or kidney cancer. Here the sequenced sample was CD4+ or CD8+ T cells sorted from blood, taken in a trial of the OX40 agonist ivuxolimab. The rearrangement links TRBV9 to TRBJ2-1, with D possibly TRBD2 on 6 matching bases. CDR3 bases: TGTGCCAGCAGCGTAGGAGGAGGGGCTACCTACAATGAGCAGTTCTTC. Amino acids: CASSVGGGATYNEQFF.